The T cell receptor beta chain under discussion was sequenced for a study of identical twins. The CDR3 extends over 13 amino acids. Germline V CDR1 and CDR2: MNHNS, SASEGT. V shed 8 bases and J shed 10 bases, with 21 bases lying between them. MiXCR, run by TCRdb on the 5' RACE reads, gives a single entry per CDR3 protein. The sample includes more than 600,000 distinct CDR3 sequences, around a sixth of them seen just once. These same data were also listed under a study on T cells expressing NK-cell markers. That work states: In about six donors, dominant CD3+CD56+NKG2C+ clones formed about 1.0-7.5% of CD8+ cells.

The sequence came from a woman under 30 in good health. Sequenced material: PBMCs. The J gene is TRBJ2-7, the V gene TRBV6-1, with D perhaps TRBD1 (7 bases). For the CDR3, the DNA is TGTGCCAGCTGGAGGGGGCCAACCTTTAATCAGTACTTC. As protein: CASWRGPTFNQYF.